The rows below give T cell receptor beta chains drawn from one sample of a study of CD8 T cells in Susac syndrome. MiXCR, applied by TCRdb to the immunoSEQ multiplex PCR reads, yields one record per CDR3 protein. The profile covers under 200,000 distinct CDR3 sequences, with roughly 94% appearing a single time and around 0.16% taken by the ten largest. Material: CD8+ T cells from PBMCs. Every receptor here comes from a human donor with Susac syndrome. Each CDR3 is given with its conserved first and last residue. Each record gives: D gene, V gene, J gene, clone size, CDR3 DNA, CDR3 protein. The D gene is left open where the match is weak. Some rows mark clone size as missing; the rest say once, few, many or name a class of expanded clone.

>TRBD1|TRBV6-5|TRBJ2-1|-
TGTGCCAGCACCGAACAGGGGGCCGACTACAATGAGCAGTTCTTC
CASTEQGADYNEQFF
>-|TRBV20-1|TRBJ2-3|-
TGCAGTGCTAGAGATCTGGGGCGGACTAGCACAGATACGCAGTATTTT
CSARDLGRTSTDTQYF
>-|TRBV7-9|TRBJ2-7|-
TGTGCCAGCAGCTTCGCCAGGGAGATCGACGAGCAGTACTTC
CASSFAREIDEQYF
>-|TRBV11-1|TRBJ2-3|-
TGTGCCAGCAGCTTCGGGACAACTAGCACAGATACGCAGTATTTT
CASSFGTTSTDTQYF
>TRBD1|TRBV5-1|TRBJ1-2|-
TGCGCCAGCAGCCTCGGACAGGGTGTGAAGGGCTACACCTTC
CASSLGQGVKGYTF
>-|TRBV11-2|TRBJ2-7|-
TGTGCCAGCAGCTTAGAAGAGCAGTACTTC
CASSLEEQYF
>TRBD2|TRBV4-1|TRBJ2-7|once
TGCGCCAGCAAGGAAGCGGGAGGGTACGAGCAGTACTTC
CASKEAGGYEQYF
>TRBD2|TRBV12-3/TRBV12-4|TRBJ2-3|-
TGTGCCAGCACTAGCGGGGGTTGGGGTACGCAGTATTTT
CASTSGGWGTQYF
>-|TRBV2|TRBJ2-7|-
TGTGCCAGCAGTGACCCGGGAACCTACGAGCAGTACTTC
CASSDPGTYEQYF
>TRBD2|TRBV6-1|TRBJ2-2|few
TGTGCCAGCAGCTTGGGACTAGCGGGGGAGACCGGGGAGCTGTTTTTT
CASSLGLAGETGELFF
>TRBD2|TRBV7-9|TRBJ2-7|-
TGTGCCAGCAGTCTCAATTTAGCGGGAGGGCCCCACGAGCAGTACTTC
CASSLNLAGGPHEQYF
>TRBD2|TRBV9|TRBJ2-1|-
TGTGCCAGCAGCGCTTGGACTAGCGAGAACAATGAGCAGTTCTTC
CASSAWTSENNEQFF
>-|TRBV30|TRBJ1-1|-
TGTGCCTGGAATCCCATGGGAGGGACTGAAGCTTTCTTT
CAWNPMGGTEAFF
>TRBD1|TRBV15|TRBJ1-2|-
TGTGCCACCAGCAGTGACAGGGGGGTTAACTATGGCTACACCTTC
CATSSDRGVNYGYTF
>-|TRBV24-1|TRBJ1-3|-
TGTGCCACCAGTGATTTTCTGCGTGGAAACACCATATATTTT
CATSDFLRGNTIYF
>-|TRBV10-2|TRBJ1-1|once
TGCGCCAGCAGTGAGCAGACGGTGGGGACTGAAGCTTTCTTT
CASSEQTVGTEAFF
>-|TRBV29-1|TRBJ2-5|-
TGCAGCGCTGAGGGGGGAGAGGAGACCCAGTACTTC
CSAEGGEETQYF
>TRBD2|TRBV4-1|TRBJ2-1|-
TGCGCCAGCAGCCAACTTTCCGGTGGACTAGCGGGAGGGATCTCCTACAATGAGCAGTTCTTC
CASSQLSGGLAGGISYNEQFF
>-|TRBV12-3/TRBV12-4|TRBJ2-2|-
TGTGCCAGCAGTTTTGGACCCCCCGGGGAGCTGTTTTTT
CASSFGPPGELFF
>TRBD2|TRBV2|TRBJ2-7|-
TGTGCCAGCAGTGAAGGAACTAGCGGGCGGTACTACGAGCAGTACTTC
CASSEGTSGRYYEQYF
>TRBD1|TRBV12-3/TRBV12-4|TRBJ2-5|-
TGTGCCAGCAGCCCCACCGGGACAGCAGAGACCCAGTACTTC
CASSPTGTAETQYF
>TRBD2|TRBV2|TRBJ2-1|once
TGTGCCAGCAGTGTGGGTAGCGGGGGCGATGAGCAGTTCTTC
CASSVGSGGDEQFF
>-|TRBV28|TRBJ1-5|-
TGTGCCAGCAGAAAACCTAATCAGCCCCAGCATTTT
CASRKPNQPQHF
>TRBD1|TRBV13|TRBJ1-1|-
TGTGCCAGCAGCTTAGCGGGACAGCTTGAAGCTTTCTTT
CASSLAGQLEAFF
>-|TRBV27|TRBJ2-3|-
TGTGCCAGCAGCCCGGGTTATACGCAGTATTTT
CASSPGYTQYF
>-|TRBV5-6|TRBJ1-1|-
TGTGCCAGCAGCTTCTCTATACAGGGCGGGACTGAAGCTTTCTTT
CASSFSIQGGTEAFF
>-|TRBV3-1|TRBJ2-7|-
TGTGCCAGCAGCCAGGGGCAGGGCGAAGCCTACGAGCAGTACTTC
CASSQGQGEAYEQYF
>TRBD2|TRBV20-1|TRBJ2-1|-
TGCAGTGCTACCCAGGGACTAGCGGCCCACAATGAGCAGTTCTTC
CSATQGLAAHNEQFF
>-|TRBV20-1|TRBJ2-7|-
TGCAGTGCTAGAGGTGTGGCCCACGAGCAGTACTTC
CSARGVAHEQYF
>TRBD1|TRBV6-1|TRBJ1-5|once
TGTGCCAGCAGTGGAGGCTTCGGACAGGGCAATCAGCCCCAGCATTTT
CASSGGFGQGNQPQHF
>-|TRBV19|TRBJ2-1|-
TGTGCCAGTAGTATCTATTCAGGGAGCTACAATGAGCAGTTCTTC
CASSIYSGSYNEQFF
>TRBD2|TRBV5-1|TRBJ2-7|-
TGCGCCAGCAGCTTCGGGACTAGCGCTCAATCCTACGAGCAGTACTTC
CASSFGTSAQSYEQYF